This record covers a single T cell receptor (beta chain). The CDR3 is made up of 20 amino acids. Source study methods: The assay estimated nucleated cells by amplifying reference gene primers. Data came from immunoSEQ multiplex PCR; TCRdb stores just in-frame clones and leaves some out. That table furnishes V, J and clone size, whereas the DNA furnished D and trimming. In the table there are just over 650,000 clones, 75% to 90% of which are singletons. This entry belongs to a study of blood T cell repertoires in COVID-19. The wider study: Samples came from the United States, Italy and Spain, spanning acute and convalescent COVID-19. The analysed material was cDNA or gDNA that came from T cells, B-cell-depleted T cells, or PBMCs.

Sequenced input: peripheral blood. The chain carries TRBV21-1 and TRBJ2-2; the DNA was not compared with TRBD1, the D call given in the table. TRBV21-1 constitutes a pseudogene. This clonotype was sampled from a woman between 18 and 29 years old with acute or convalescent COVID-19. The CDR3 region has the DNA TGTGCCAGCAGCTCACGACAGGGGGCGCGAGTAAAGGCGTACACCGGGGAGCTGTTTTTT. Its translation is CASSSRQGARVKAYTGELFF.